This T cell receptor (beta chain) was sequenced during a study of identical twins. This CDR3 comprises 17 residues. Germline CDR1 DFQATT, CDR2 SNEGSKA (reference sequence). TCRdb redid the calling of the 5' RACE reads with MiXCR, one entry per CDR3 protein. The sample shows hundreds of thousands of distinct CDR3 sequences, 12% of them seen only once. About this clonotype: One junction end does not reproduce the germline sequence, and a read error may be involved.

These data were also reused for a study on yellow fever vaccine responses in identical twins.

This clonotype was obtained from a woman in her late teens or twenties in good health. This rearrangement joins TRBV20-1 to TRBJ2-7; TRBD2 agrees at 9 bases. Specimen: PBMCs. The CDR3 region has the DNA TGCTGTGCCAGGGACCCCGGAGGTATAGCGGGGGTTTACGAGCAGTACTTC. Its translation: CCARDPGGIAGVYEQYF.